In its sample, the clone carrying this TCR beta chain was seen once. Its antigen is still unknown. This sample stems from a study of OX40 agonist ivuxolimab in advanced cancers. Study details: The patients received ivuxolimab by intravenous route every 2 weeks at 0.01 to 10 mg/kg.

Germline lookup yields CDR1 SGDLS and CDR2 YYNGEE. This CDR3 contains 16 residues. With V trimmed by 3 bases and J by 0 bases, 8 bases remained unmatched. Study findings and constraints: At 0.1 to 3.0 mg/kg, clonal expansion of CD4+ and CD8+ blood T cells had occurred by week 6. Averaging showed that CD8+ T cells had more expanded clones than CD4+ did.

Sequenced by immunoSEQ multiplex PCR; TCRdb stores in-frame clones only, minus some. The sample yields about 80,000 clones, about 90% seen once. The source is an adult with an advanced solid tumor such as melanoma, head and neck, liver or kidney cancer. The source was CD4+ or CD8+ T cells sorted from blood, collected in a trial of the OX40 agonist ivuxolimab. This chain uses TRBV9 with TRBJ1-1; TRBD1 agrees at 7 bases. The CDR3 loop is CASSGPPGQLNTEAFF. The CDR3 coding sequence is TGTGCCAGCAGCGGTCCCCCGGGACAGCTGAACACTGAAGCTTTCTTT. Complete variable domain (other parts from reference TRBV9 and TRBJ1-1): DSGVTQTPKHLITATGQRVTLRCSPRSGDLSVYWYQQSLDQGLQFLIQYYNGEERAKGNILERFSAQQFPDLHSELNLSSLELGDSALYFCASSGPPGQLNTEAFFGQGTRLTVV.